The 30 T cell receptor beta chains listed next were all sequenced from one sample in a study of cytomegalovirus exposure and HLA in healthy donors. The PCR had 60 Vbeta and 13 Jbeta primers. The data were produced by immunoSEQ multiplex PCR, yet TCRdb's version contains in-frame clones alone and is incomplete. The table includes around 140,000 clones, roughly three fifths detected once. The sample was PBMCs. Receptors originate from a woman between 35 and 50 years old in good health and CMV-seronegative.

V usage is TRBV9 and J usage is TRBJ2-5; 10 nucleotides agree with TRBD1. Trimming at V came to 4 bases and at J to 4 bases, leaving 10 bases not matched to a gene. The CDR3 has 16 residues. CDR1 is SGDLS, CDR2 YYNGEE, per germline. In DNA form, the CDR3 reads TGTGCCAGCAGCTCTGGGGGACAGGGGTTTTTAGAGACCCAGTACTTC. Its protein is CASSSGGQGFLETQYF.

The J gene is TRBJ1-5, the V gene TRBV11-2; D may be TRBD1 (5 bases). Trimming took off 6 bases at V and 4 bases at J, with 10 bases between the two ends. Germline assignment: CDR1 SGHAT and CDR2 FQNNGV. The CDR3 is 13 residues long. CDR3: CASSVTGNQPQHF. In nucleotides, the CDR3 is TGTGCCAGCAGTGTTACAGGAAATCAGCCCCAGCATTTT. Full variable domain (missing parts from reference TRBV11-2 and TRBJ1-5): EAGVAQSPRYKIIEKRQSVAFWCNPISGHATLYWYQQILGQGPKLLIQFQNNGVVDDSQLPKDRFSAERLKGVDSTLKIQPAKLEDSAVYLCASSVTGNQPQHFGDGTRLSIL.

The chain uses TRBV7-2 and TRBJ2-7; D is undetermined. This CDR3 has 15 residues. The germline V gene encodes CDR1 SGHTA and CDR2 FQGNSA. Trimming took 0 bases from V and 0 from J, leaving 9 bases between them. The CDR3 DNA follows: TGTGCCAGCAGCTTAGCACAGTCCGCCTCCTACGAGCAGTACTTC. Protein: CASSLAQSASYEQYF.

Comment on this clone: A read error may account for a junction end that differs from germline. As DNA, the CDR3 is TGTGCCAGCAGTTTGGGACAGGGAGGTACTGAAGCTTTCTTT. Protein sequence: CASSLGQGGTEAFF. J is TRBJ1-1 and V is TRBV5-4; the match to TRBD1 covers 9 bases. Germline-derived CDR1 and CDR2 are SGHNT and YYREEE (reference sequence). CDR3 length: 14 amino acids.

CDR3 loop: CASSLVAGVYRYF. As DNA, the CDR3 is TGTGCCAGCAGTTTAGTAGCGGGGGTTTATCGGTATTTT. The J gene is TRBJ2-3, the V gene TRBV27, with 9 bases fitting TRBD2. The J segment lost 14 bases and the V segment lost 2 bases, leaving 8 bases of the junction unmatched. This CDR3 region has 13 residues. Germline V gene lookup returns CDR1 MNHEY and CDR2 SMNVEV (reference sequence).

This sequence joins TRBV7-2 and TRBJ1-3; 8 bases are a match to TRBD1. Germline V gene lookup returns CDR1 SGHTA and CDR2 FQGNSA. The CDR3 has 13 residues. Trimming removed 8 bases from V and 8 bases from J; junction bases left unmatched: 8. The CDR3 loop is CASGKDRVDTIYF. CDR3 nucleotide sequence: TGTGCCAGCGGAAAGGACAGGGTGGACACCATATATTTT.

The CDR3 reads CASRGEDRPYEQYF. The CDR3 DNA follows: TGTGCCAGCAGGGGGGAGGACAGGCCGTACGAGCAGTACTTC. The chain carries TRBV7-9 and TRBJ2-7, with D possibly being TRBD1 (7 bases). Germline V lookup: CDR1 SEHNR, CDR2 FQNEAQ (reference sequence). The CDR3 runs 14 residues. Trimming left V 6 bases short and J 4 bases short, with 16 bases between.

In its sample, this clone was seen a few times. V gene TRBV9 combines with J gene TRBJ1-2, with 10 bases aligning to TRBD1. Germline loops: CDR1 SGDLS, CDR2 YYNGEE. The CDR3 spans 14 residues. Unmatched junction bases numbered 8, after V lost 4 bases and J lost 8 bases. The CDR3, as DNA: TGTGCCAGCAGCCCTGACAGGGGGCGTTTAGGCTACACCTTC. This encodes CASSPDRGRLGYTF. Full variable domain (rest looked up from reference TRBV9 and TRBJ1-2): DSGVTQTPKHLITATGQRVTLRCSPRSGDLSVYWYQQSLDQGLQFLIQYYNGEERAKGNILERFSAQQFPDLHSELNLSSLELGDSALYFCASSPDRGRLGYTFGSGTRLTVV.

The rearrangement links TRBV28 to TRBJ1-1; TRBD1 is a possible D gene (5 bases). CDR3 length: 16 residues. The V end lost 5 bases, the J end lost 2 bases, and 18 bases lay between the germline ends. Germline V lookup: CDR1 MDHEN, CDR2 SYDVKM. The CDR3 loop reads CASSVASGLSNTEAFF. Here the CDR3 DNA reads TGTGCCAGCAGTGTGGCCTCAGGGCTGTCAAACACTGAAGCTTTCTTT. Combining the CDR3 with reference TRBV28 and TRBJ1-1 gives the whole variable domain DVKVTQSSRYLVKRTGEKVFLECVQDMDHENMFWYRQDPGLGLRLIYFSYDVKMKEKGDIPEGYSVSREKKERFSLILESASTNQTSMYLCASSVASGLSNTEAFFGQGTRLTVV.

This chain connects TRBV14 to TRBJ1-2, with a tentative D call TRBD1 (6 bases). The V and J ends lost 6 bases and 0 bases respectively, with 17 bases between them. Germline CDR1 is SGHDN and CDR2 is FVKESK. The CDR3 loop spans 16 amino acids. CDR3 sequence reads: CASRPATGTTNYGYTF. The CDR3 bases are TGTGCCAGCAGACCTGCCACAGGGACTACTAACTATGGCTACACCTTC.

The rearrangement links TRBV10-3 to TRBJ1-1; 8 positions agree with TRBD1. CDR3 size: 14 residues. Germline CDR1 and CDR2: ENHRY and SYGVKD. V was pared by 3 bases and J by 6 bases, with 6 bases of the junction left unmatched. CDR3 bases: TGTGCCATCAGTGACCCGGGACAGGCGTCTGAAGCTTTCTTT. Translated, it gives CAISDPGQASEAFF.

The V gene is TRBV29-1, the J gene TRBJ2-1; possibly TRBD1 for D (5 bases). This CDR3 is built from 13 residues. Germline V CDR1 and CDR2: SQVTM, ANQGSEA. V gave up 5 bases and J gave up 3 bases, with 11 bases separating them. The CDR3 DNA reads TGCAGCGTTAGGGGCAGGTACTACAATGAGCAGTTCTTC. This translates into CSVRGRYYNEQFF.

This chain links TRBV6-1 with TRBJ2-1; TRBD2 agrees at 9 bases. Looked up from germline, CDR1 is MNHNS and CDR2 is SASEGT. J was trimmed by 1 base and V by 2 bases; bases with no gene match: 0. The length of the CDR3 is 15 residues. The CDR3 coding sequence is TGTGCCAGCAGTGAAAGCGGGGGGTCCTACAATGAGCAGTTCTTC. This gives the protein CASSESGGSYNEQFF.

This clone was counted between two and nine times. The V gene is TRBV4-2, the J gene TRBJ2-7, with a weak D call TRBD2 (5 bases). Germline assignment: CDR1 LGHNA and CDR2 YNFKEQ. The CDR3 loop spans 16 amino acids. V was clipped by 5 bases and J by 0 bases, with 17 bases between them. The CDR3 nucleotides read TGTGCCAGCAGCTCCATATTAGCGAGGAGCTCCTACGAGCAGTACTTC. Residues: CASSSILARSSYEQYF.

The rearrangement joins TRBV10-3 to TRBJ2-7; the match to TRBD1 covers 9 bases. CDR1 is ENHRY, CDR2 SYGVKD, per germline. V trimming: 2 bases; J trimming: 7 bases; junction bases outside the gene matches: 6. The CDR3 runs to 14 residues. The CDR3 spells CAISEGTGQEEQYF. The DNA of the CDR3 is TGTGCCATCAGTGAGGGGACAGGGCAAGAAGAGCAGTACTTC.

The chain is built from TRBV7-2 and TRBJ1-1, with TRBD1 matching over 7 bases. CDR3 length equals 14 residues. The junction had 5 bases not matched to a gene; V was cut back by 6 bases and J by 1 base. CDR1 SGHTA and CDR2 FQGNSA come from the germline V gene. Written as DNA, the CDR3 is TGTGCCAGCAGAGCCGGGACAGCGAACACTGAAGCTTTCTTT. Protein product: CASRAGTANTEAFF.

In its sample, this clone was seen a few times. The V gene is TRBV12-5, the J gene TRBJ1-6; a weak D match, TRBD1 (5 bases). The V gene lost 4 bases and the J gene lost 6 bases, with 16 bases spanning the gap. Germline-derived CDR1 and CDR2 are LGHNT and FRNRAP. CDR3 length: 16 amino acids. CDR3 sequence: CASGSGTYFPNSPLHF. The CDR3 coding sequence is TGTGCTAGTGGTTCGGGGACTTACTTCCCTAATTCACCCCTCCACTTT.

This clone is a singleton in its sample. This chain links TRBV18 with TRBJ1-1; no definite D call. V was trimmed by 2 bases and J by 1 base, leaving 11 bases between them. The CDR3 runs 15 residues. CDR1 and CDR2 (germline): KGHSH, LQKENI. In DNA, the CDR3 is TGTGCCAGCTCACCAGTAAGTTCTACGAACACTGAAGCTTTCTTT. This gives the protein CASSPVSSTNTEAFF.

This clone has just a few counts. The rearrangement joins TRBV5-1 to TRBJ2-7, with D perhaps TRBD2 (7 bases). Germline CDR1 SGHRS, CDR2 YFSETQ. The CDR3 totals 14 residues. Deletions cut 5 bases from V and 3 bases from J, with 15 bases between. CDR3: CASRLGGGDYEQYF. Here the CDR3 DNA reads TGCGCCAGCAGACTTGGAGGGGGGGACTACGAGCAGTACTTC. The whole variable domain, filled in from reference TRBV5-1 and TRBJ2-7, reads KAGVTQTPRYLIKTRGQQVTLSCSPISGHRSVSWYQQTPGQGLQFLFEYFSETQRNKGNFPGRFSGRQFSNSRSEMNVSTLELGDSALYLCASRLGGGDYEQYFGPGTRLTVT.

The V call is TRBV2, the J call TRBJ2-7; perhaps TRBD2 as D (6 bases). The germline V gene encodes CDR1 SNHLY and CDR2 FYNNEI. Trimming left V 6 bases short and J 6 bases short, with 21 bases between. There are 15 residues in the CDR3. The CDR3, as DNA: TGTGCCAGCAGGGCGGGAATAGGCCCTACGTCCGAGCAGTACTTC. This encodes CASRAGIGPTSEQYF.

This clone has just a few counts. V is TRBV4-2 and J is TRBJ1-6, with 9 positions matching TRBD1. Unmatched junction bases numbered 13, after V lost 0 bases and J lost 4 bases. Germline CDR1 reads LGHNA; CDR2 reads YNFKEQ. The CDR3 extends over 20 amino acids. The CDR3 loop is CASSQEGQGYPSPYNSPLHF. CDR3 sequence (DNA): TGTGCCAGCAGCCAAGAGGGACAGGGCTATCCAAGCCCATATAATTCACCCCTCCACTTT.

This clone was seen a single time. The gene calls are TRBV28 and TRBJ1-1; TRBD1 is a possible D gene (5 bases). CDR3 length: 14 amino acids. Germline V gene data show CDR1 as MDHEN and CDR2 as SYDVKM. V lost 6 bases to trimming and J lost 5 bases, with 16 bases between them. CDR3 in DNA: TGTGCCAGCAGCCTGCAGGGCCAGAGGACTGAAGCTTTCTTT. It is translated as CASSLQGQRTEAFF.

This clone showed up just a few times. The V call is TRBV4-3, the J call TRBJ1-1; D is undetermined. The V gene lost 4 bases and the J gene lost 1 base, with 13 bases spanning the gap. The germline CDR1 and CDR2 sequences are LGHNA and YSLEER. CDR3 length: 15 residues. As DNA, the CDR3 is TGCGCCAGCAGCCGAGACCGCCTTAGGAACACTGAAGCTTTCTTT. Its protein product is CASSRDRLRNTEAFF.

The rearrangement links TRBV20-1 to TRBJ1-1; D gene unclear. Looked up from germline, CDR1 is DFQATT and CDR2 is SNEGSKA (reference sequence). The CDR3 sequence is 11 residues long. Trimming cost V 3 bases and J 1 base, with 3 bases left between them. CDR3 sequence (DNA): TGCAGTGCTAGTCGGAACACTGAAGCTTTCTTT. Protein sequence: CSASRNTEAFF.

The chain joins TRBV7-3 to TRBJ2-1, with D possibly matching TRBD1 (5 bases). V shed 0 bases and J shed 2 bases, with 8 bases lying between them. Per germline, CDR1 SGHTA and CDR2 FQGTGA. This CDR3 contains 15 residues. The CDR3 loop is CASSLTDRPYNEQFF. The CDR3 nucleotides read TGTGCCAGCAGCTTAACAGACAGACCCTACAATGAGCAGTTCTTC.

The chain recombines TRBV7-9 with TRBJ2-7, with 8 bases lining up with TRBD1. Germline loops: CDR1 SEHNR, CDR2 FQNEAQ (reference sequence). CDR3 length: 16 amino acids. J lost 1 base, V lost 5 bases, and 10 bases had no gene match. In nucleotides, the CDR3 is TGTGCCAGCAGCCTATCAGGGGACAGGTCATCCTACGAGCAGTACTTC. Amino acid sequence: CASSLSGDRSSYEQYF.

The chain is built from TRBV2 and TRBJ2-3; possible D gene TRBD2, 5 bases. V lost 7 bases and J 1 base, leaving 12 bases between the germline ends. The germline CDR1 and CDR2 sequences are SNHLY and FYNNEI. The CDR3 totals 14 residues. The CDR3 sequence: CASNVARGTDTQYF. The CDR3 DNA sequence: TGTGCCAGCAATGTAGCGAGGGGCACAGATACGCAGTATTTT.

The chain combines TRBV19 with TRBJ1-1; TRBD1 matches at 10 bases. This CDR3 comprises 17 residues. V gave up 0 bases and J gave up 3 bases; unmatched junction bases: 7. Germline lookup yields CDR1 LNHDA and CDR2 SQIVND (reference sequence). The CDR3 here is CASSIDSPGQGHTEAFF. CDR3 nucleotide sequence: TGTGCCAGTAGTATAGACTCCCCGGGACAGGGGCACACTGAAGCTTTCTTT.

The chain combines TRBV4-3 with TRBJ1-1; tentative D call: TRBD1 (5 bases). Deletions cut 0 bases from V and 0 bases from J, with 8 bases between. CDR3 length: 15 residues. The germline V gene encodes CDR1 LGHNA and CDR2 YSLEER. The CDR3 coding sequence is TGCGCCAGCAGCCAAGAGTACAGGCTGAACACTGAAGCTTTCTTT. It is translated as CASSQEYRLNTEAFF.

The chain recombines TRBV7-2 with TRBJ2-4; perhaps TRBD1 as D (6 bases). Germline values: CDR1 SGHTA, CDR2 FQGNSA. Deletions cut 5 bases from V and 15 bases from J, with 20 bases between. The CDR3 is 13 residues long. The CDR3 nucleotides are TGTGCCAGCAGCCCCCAGAACAGGGTTAGTCTGTACTTC. Amino acid sequence: CASSPQNRVSLYF.